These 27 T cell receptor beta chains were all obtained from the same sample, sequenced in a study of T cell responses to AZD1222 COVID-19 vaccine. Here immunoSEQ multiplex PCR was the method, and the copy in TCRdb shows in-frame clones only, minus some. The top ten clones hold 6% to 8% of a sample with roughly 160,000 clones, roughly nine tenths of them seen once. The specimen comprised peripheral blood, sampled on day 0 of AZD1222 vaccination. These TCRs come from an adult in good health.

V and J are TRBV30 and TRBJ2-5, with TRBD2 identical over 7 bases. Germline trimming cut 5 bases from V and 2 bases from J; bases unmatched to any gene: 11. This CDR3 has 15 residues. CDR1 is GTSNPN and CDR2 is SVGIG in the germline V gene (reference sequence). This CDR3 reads CAWDIGTKLQETQYF. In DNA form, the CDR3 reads TGTGCCTGGGATATCGGGACTAAACTACAAGAGACCCAGTACTTC. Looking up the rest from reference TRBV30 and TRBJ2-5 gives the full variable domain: SQTIHQWPATLVQPVGSPLSLECTVEGTSNPNLYWYRQAAGRGLQLLFYSVGIGQISSEVPQNLSASRPQDRQFILSSKKLLLSDSGFYLCAWDIGTKLQETQYFGPGTRLLVL.

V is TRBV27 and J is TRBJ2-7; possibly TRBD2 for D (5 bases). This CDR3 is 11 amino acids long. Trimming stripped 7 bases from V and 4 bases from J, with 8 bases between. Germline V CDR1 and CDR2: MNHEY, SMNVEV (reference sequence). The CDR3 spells CASIRDYEQYV. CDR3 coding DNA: TGTGCCAGCATACGGGATTACGAGCAGTACGTC.

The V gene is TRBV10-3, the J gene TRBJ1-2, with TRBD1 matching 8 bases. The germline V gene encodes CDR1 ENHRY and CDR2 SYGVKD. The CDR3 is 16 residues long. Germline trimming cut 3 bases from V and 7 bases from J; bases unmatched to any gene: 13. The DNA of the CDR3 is TGTGCCATCAGTGATTATCAGGGGGCCACTTCTCTTGGCTACACCTTC. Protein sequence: CAISDYQGATSLGYTF.

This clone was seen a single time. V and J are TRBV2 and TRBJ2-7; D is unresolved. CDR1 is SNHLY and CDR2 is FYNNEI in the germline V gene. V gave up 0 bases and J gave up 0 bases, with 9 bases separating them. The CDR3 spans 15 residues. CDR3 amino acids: CASSEARHRSYEQYV. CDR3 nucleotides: TGTGCCAGCAGTGAAGCCCGCCACCGCTCCTACGAGCAGTACGTC.

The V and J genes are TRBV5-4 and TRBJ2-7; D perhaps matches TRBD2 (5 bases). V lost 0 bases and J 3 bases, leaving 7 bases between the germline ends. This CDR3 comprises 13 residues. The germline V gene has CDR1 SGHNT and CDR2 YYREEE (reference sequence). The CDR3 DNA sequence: TGTGCCAGCAGCTTGGTTGGGAGCTACGAGCAGTACGTC. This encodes CASSLVGSYEQYV.

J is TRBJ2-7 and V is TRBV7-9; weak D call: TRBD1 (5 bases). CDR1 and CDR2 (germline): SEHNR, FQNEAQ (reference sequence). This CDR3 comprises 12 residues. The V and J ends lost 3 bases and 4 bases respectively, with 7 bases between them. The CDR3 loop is CASSFSGYEQYV. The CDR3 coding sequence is TGTGCCAGCAGCTTTTCAGGGTACGAGCAGTACGTC.

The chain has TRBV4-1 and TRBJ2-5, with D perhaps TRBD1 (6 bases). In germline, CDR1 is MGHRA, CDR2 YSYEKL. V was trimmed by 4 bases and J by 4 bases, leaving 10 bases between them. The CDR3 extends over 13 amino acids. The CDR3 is CASSRQGRETQYF. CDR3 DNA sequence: TGCGCCAGCAGCCGTCAGGGGCGAGAGACCCAGTACTTC.

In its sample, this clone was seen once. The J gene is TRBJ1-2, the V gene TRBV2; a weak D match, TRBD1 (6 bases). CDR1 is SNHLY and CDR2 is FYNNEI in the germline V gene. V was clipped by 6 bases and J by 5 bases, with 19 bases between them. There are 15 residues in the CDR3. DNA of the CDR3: TGTGCCAGCAGCATCGGAGAGGGGGGGGTGTATGGCTACACCTTC. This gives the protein CASSIGEGGVYGYTF.

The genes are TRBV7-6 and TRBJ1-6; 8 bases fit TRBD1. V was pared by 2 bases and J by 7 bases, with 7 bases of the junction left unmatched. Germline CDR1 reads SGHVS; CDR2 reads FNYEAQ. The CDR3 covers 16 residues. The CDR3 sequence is CASSLMAQGGNSPLHF. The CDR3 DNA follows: TGTGCCAGCAGCTTAATGGCACAGGGGGGAAATTCACCCCTCCACTTT. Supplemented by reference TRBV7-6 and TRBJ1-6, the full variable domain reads GAGVSQSPRYKVTKRGQDVALRCDPISGHVSLYWYRQALGQGPEFLTYFNYEAQQDKSGLPNDRFSAERPEGSISTLTIQRTEQRDSAMYRCASSLMAQGGNSPLHFGNGTRLTVT.

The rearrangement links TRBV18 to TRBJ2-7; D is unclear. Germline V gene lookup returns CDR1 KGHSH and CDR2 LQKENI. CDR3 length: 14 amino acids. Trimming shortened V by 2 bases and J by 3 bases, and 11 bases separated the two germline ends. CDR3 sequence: CASSPVQTSYEQYF. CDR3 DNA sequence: TGTGCCAGCTCACCAGTGCAAACAAGCTACGAGCAGTACTTC. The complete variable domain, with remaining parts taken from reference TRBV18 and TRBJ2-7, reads NAGVMQNPRHLVRRRGQEARLRCSPMKGHSHVYWYRQLPEEGLKFMVYLQKENIIDESGMPKERFSAEFPKEGPSILRIQQVVRGDSAAYFCASSPVQTSYEQYFGPGTRLTVT.

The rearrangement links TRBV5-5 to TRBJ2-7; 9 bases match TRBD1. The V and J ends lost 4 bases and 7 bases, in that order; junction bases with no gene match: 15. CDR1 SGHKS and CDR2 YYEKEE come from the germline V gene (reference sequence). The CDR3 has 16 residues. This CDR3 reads CASSPKPGQGKWEQYV. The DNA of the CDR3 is TGTGCCAGCAGCCCTAAACCGGGACAGGGAAAATGGGAGCAGTACGTC.

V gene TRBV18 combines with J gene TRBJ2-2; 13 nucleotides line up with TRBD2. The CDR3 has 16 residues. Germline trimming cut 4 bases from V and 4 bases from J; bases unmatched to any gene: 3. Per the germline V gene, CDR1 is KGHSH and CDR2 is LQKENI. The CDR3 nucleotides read TGTGCCAGCTCACTAGGACTAGCGGGGGCCACCGGGGAGCTGTTTTTT. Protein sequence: CASSLGLAGATGELFF.

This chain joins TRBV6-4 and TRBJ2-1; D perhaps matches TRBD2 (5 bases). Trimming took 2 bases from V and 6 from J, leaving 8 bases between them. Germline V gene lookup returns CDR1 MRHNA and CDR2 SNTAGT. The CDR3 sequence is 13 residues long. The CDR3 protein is CASSDPTTNEQFF. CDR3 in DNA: TGTGCCAGCAGTGACCCGACTACCAATGAGCAGTTCTTC.

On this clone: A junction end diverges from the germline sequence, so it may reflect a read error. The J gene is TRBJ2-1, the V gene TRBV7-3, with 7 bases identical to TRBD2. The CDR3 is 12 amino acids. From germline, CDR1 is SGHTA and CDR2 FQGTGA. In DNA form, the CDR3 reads TGTGCCAGCAGTTTAAGGGAGGGTGAGCAGTTCTTC. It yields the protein CASSLREGEQFF.

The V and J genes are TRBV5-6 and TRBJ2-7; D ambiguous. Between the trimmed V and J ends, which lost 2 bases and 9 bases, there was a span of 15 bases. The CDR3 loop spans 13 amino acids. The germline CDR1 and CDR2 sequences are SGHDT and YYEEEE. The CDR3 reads CASSLGSARGQYV. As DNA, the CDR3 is TGTGCCAGCAGCTTAGGCTCAGCACGCGGGCAGTACGTC.

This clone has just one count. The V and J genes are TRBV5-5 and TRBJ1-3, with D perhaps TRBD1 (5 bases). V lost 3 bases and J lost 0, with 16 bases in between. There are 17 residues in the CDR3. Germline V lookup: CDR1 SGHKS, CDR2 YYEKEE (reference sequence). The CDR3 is CASSYRYTGSSGNTIYF. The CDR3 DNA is TGTGCCAGCAGCTACCGCTATACAGGCAGCTCTGGAAACACCATATATTTT.

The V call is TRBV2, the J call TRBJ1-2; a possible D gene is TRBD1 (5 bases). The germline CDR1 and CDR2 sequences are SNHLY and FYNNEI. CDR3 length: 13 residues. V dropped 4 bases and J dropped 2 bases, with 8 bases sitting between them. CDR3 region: CASSGDGNYGYTF. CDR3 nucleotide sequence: TGTGCCAGCAGTGGGGACGGAAACTATGGCTACACCTTC.

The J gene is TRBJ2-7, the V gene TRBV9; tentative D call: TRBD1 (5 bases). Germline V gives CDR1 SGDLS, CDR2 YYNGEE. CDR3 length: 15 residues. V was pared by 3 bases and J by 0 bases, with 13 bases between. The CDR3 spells CASSARQSSSYEQYF. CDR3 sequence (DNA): TGTGCCAGCAGCGCCCGACAGTCGAGCTCCTACGAGCAGTACTTC.

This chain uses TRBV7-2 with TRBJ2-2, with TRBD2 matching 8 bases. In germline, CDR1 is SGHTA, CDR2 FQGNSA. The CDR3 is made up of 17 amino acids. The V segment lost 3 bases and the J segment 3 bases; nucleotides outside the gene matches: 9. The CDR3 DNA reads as TGTGCCAGCAGCTTCGGGTCCCCTAGCGGGTACACCGGGGAGCTGTTTTTT. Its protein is CASSFGSPSGYTGELFF.

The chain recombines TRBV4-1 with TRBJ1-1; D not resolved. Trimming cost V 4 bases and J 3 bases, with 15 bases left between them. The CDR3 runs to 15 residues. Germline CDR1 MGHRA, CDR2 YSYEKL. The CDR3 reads CASSPDPGPDTEAFF. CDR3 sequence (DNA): TGCGCCAGCAGCCCAGATCCGGGTCCTGACACTGAAGCTTTCTTT.

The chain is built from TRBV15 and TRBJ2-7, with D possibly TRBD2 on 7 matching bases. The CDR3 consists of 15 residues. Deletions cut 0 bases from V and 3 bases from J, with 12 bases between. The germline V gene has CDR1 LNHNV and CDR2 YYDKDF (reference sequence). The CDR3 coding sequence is TGTGCCACCAGCAGAGATCCGGGGGGCGGCTACGAGCAGTACTTC. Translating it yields CATSRDPGGGYEQYF. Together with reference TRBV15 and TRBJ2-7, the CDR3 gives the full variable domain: DAMVIQNPRYQVTQFGKPVTLSCSQTLNHNVMYWYQQKSSQAPKLLFHYYDKDFNNEADTPDNFQSRRPNTSFCFLDIRSPGLGDTAMYLCATSRDPGGGYEQYFGPGTRLTVT.

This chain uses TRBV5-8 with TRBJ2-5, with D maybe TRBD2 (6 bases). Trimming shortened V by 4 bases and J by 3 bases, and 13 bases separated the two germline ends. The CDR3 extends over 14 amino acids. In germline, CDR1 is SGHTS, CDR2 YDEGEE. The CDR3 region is CASSDGGLKETQYF. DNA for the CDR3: TGTGCCAGCAGCGACGGGGGTCTGAAAGAGACCCAGTACTTC. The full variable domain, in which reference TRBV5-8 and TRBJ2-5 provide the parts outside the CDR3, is EAGVTQSPTHLIKTRGQQATLRCSPISGHTSVYWYQQALGLGLQFLLWYDEGEERNRGNFPPRFSGRQFPNYSSELNVNALELEDSALYLCASSDGGLKETQYFGPGTRLLVL.

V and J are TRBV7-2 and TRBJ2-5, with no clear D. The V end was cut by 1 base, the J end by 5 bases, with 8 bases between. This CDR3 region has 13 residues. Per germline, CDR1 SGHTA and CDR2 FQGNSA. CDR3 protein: CASSLGLRETQYF. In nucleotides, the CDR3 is TGTGCCAGCAGCTTAGGCCTAAGGGAGACCCAGTACTTC.

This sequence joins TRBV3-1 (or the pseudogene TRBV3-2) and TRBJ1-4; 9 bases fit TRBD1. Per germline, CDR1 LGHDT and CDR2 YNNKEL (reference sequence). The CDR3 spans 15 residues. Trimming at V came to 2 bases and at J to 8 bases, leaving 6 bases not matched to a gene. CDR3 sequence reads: CASSQMTGGSEKLFF. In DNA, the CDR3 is TGTGCCAGCAGCCAAATGACAGGGGGAAGCGAAAAACTGTTTTTT.

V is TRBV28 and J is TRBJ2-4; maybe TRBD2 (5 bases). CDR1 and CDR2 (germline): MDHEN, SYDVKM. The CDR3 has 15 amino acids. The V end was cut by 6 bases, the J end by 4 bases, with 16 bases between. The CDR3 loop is CASSHPGSRKNIQYF. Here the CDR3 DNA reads TGTGCCAGCAGCCACCCGGGGTCTAGGAAAAACATTCAGTACTTC.

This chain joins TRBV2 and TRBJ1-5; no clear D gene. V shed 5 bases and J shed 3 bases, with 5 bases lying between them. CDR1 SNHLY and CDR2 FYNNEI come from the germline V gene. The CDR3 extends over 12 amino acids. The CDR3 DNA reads TGTGCCAGCAGTAACACCAATCAGCCCCAGCATTTT. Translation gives CASSNTNQPQHF.

DNA of the CDR3: TGTGCCAGCAGTTACTGGGGGGGGGACGAGCAGTACTTC. As protein: CASSYWGGDEQYF. V usage is TRBV6-6 and J usage is TRBJ2-7; 7 nucleotides agree with TRBD2. From germline, CDR1 is MNHNY and CDR2 SVGAGI (reference sequence). With 1 base clipped from V and 5 bases from J, the junction kept 2 bases outside the gene matches. CDR3 length: 13 residues.